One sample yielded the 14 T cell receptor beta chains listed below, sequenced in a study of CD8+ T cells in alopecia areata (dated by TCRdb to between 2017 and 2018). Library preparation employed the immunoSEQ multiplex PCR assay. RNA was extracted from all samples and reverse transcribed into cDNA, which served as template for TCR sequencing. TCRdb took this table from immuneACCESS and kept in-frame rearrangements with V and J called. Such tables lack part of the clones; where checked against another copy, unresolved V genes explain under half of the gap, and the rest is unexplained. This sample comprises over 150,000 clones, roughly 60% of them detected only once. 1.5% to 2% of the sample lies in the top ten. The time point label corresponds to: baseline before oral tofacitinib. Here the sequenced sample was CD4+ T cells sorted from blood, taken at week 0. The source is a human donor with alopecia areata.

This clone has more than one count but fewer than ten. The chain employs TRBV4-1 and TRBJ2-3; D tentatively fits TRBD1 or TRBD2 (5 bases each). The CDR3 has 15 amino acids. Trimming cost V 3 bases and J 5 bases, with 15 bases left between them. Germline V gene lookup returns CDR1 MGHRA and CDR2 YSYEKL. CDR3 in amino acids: CASSQAPGRGDTQYF. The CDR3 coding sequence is TGCGCCAGCAGCCAGGCCCCGGGACGTGGAGATACGCAGTATTTT.

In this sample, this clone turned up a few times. DNA for the CDR3: TGTGCCAGCAGCGAAGAGCCGGGACGGAAGTACAATGAGCAGTTCTTC. Translating it yields CASSEEPGRKYNEQFF. J is TRBJ2-1 and V is TRBV7-2; perhaps D is TRBD1 or TRBD2 (5 bases each). CDR3 length: 16 amino acids. The V end was cut by 5 bases, the J end by 4 bases, with 18 bases between. The germline V gene has CDR1 SGHTA and CDR2 FQGNSA. The full variable domain, its missing parts supplied by reference TRBV7-2 and TRBJ2-1, is GAGVSQSPSNKVTEKGKDVELRCDPISGHTALYWYRQSLGQGLEFLIYFQGNSAPDKSGLPSDRFSAERTGGSVSTLTIQRTQQEDSAVYLCASSEEPGRKYNEQFFGPGTRLTVL.

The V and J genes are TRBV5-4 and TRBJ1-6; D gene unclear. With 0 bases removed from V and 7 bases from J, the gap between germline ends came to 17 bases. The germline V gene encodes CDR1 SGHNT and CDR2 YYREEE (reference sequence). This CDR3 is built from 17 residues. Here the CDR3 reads CASSLEGRNLLNSPLHF. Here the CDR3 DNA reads TGTGCCAGCAGCTTGGAAGGACGGAACCTTCTGAATTCACCCCTCCACTTT.

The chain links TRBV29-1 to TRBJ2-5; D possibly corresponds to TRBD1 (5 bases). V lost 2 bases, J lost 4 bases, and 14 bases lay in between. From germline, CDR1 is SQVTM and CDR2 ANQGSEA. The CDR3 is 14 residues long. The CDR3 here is CSVEKGVTGETQYF. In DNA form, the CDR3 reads TGCAGCGTTGAAAAAGGGGTGACGGGAGAGACCCAGTACTTC.

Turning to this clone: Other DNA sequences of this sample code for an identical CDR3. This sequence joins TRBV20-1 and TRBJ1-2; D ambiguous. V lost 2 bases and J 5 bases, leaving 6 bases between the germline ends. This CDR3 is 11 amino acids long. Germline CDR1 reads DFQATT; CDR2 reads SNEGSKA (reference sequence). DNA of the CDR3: TGCAGTGCTAGAACGGGTTATGGCTACACCTTC. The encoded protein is CSARTGYGYTF.

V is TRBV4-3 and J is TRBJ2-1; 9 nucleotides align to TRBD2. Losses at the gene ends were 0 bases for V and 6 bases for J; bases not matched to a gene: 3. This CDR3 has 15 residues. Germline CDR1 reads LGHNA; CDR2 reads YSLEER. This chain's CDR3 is CASSQDARGGNEQFF. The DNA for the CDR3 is TGCGCCAGCAGCCAAGATGCGCGGGGGGGCAATGAGCAGTTCTTC.

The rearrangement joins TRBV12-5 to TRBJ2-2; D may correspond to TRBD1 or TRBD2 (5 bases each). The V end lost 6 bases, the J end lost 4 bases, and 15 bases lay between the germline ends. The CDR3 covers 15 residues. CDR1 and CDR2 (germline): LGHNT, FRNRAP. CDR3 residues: CASGLGTEPTGELFF. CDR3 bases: TGTGCTAGTGGGCTCGGGACGGAGCCCACCGGGGAGCTGTTTTTT.

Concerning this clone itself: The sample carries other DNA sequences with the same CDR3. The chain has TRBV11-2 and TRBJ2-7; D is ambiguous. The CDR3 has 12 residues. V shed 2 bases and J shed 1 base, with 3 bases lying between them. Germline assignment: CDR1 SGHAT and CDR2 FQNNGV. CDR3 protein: CASSLSSYEQYF. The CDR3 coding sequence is TGTGCCAGCAGCTTAAGTTCCTACGAGCAGTACTTC.

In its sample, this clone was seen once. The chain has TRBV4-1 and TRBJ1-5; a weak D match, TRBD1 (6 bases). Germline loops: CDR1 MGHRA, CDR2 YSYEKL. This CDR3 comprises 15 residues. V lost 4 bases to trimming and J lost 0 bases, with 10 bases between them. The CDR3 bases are TGCGCCAGCAGCCCAGGGGAGTATAGCAATCAGCCCCAGCATTTT. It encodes CASSPGEYSNQPQHF.

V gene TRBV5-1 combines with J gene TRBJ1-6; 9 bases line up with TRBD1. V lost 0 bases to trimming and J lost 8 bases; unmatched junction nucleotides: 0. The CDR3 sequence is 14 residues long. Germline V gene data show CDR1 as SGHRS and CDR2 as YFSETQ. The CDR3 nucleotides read TGCGCCAGCAGCTTGGGACAGGGGGATTCACCCCTCCACTTT. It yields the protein CASSLGQGDSPLHF.

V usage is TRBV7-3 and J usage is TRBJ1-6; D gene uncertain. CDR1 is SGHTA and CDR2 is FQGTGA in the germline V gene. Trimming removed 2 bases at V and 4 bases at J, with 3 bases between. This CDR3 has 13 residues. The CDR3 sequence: CASSLQYNSPLHF. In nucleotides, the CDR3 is TGTGCCAGCAGCTTACAGTATAATTCACCCCTCCACTTT.

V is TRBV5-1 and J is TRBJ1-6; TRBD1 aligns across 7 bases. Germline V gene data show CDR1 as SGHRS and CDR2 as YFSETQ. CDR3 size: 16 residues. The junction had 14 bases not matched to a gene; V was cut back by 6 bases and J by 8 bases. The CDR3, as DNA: TGCGCCAGCACCCCACGGGGAGGGGGCGCAGATTCACCCCTCCACTTT. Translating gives CASTPRGGGADSPLHF.

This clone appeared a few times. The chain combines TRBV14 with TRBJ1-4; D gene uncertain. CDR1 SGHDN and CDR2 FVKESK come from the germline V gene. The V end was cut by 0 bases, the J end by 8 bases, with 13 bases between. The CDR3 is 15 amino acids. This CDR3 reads CASSQDHGVGEKLFF. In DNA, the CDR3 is TGTGCCAGCAGCCAAGATCACGGGGTCGGGGAAAAACTGTTTTTT.

CDR3: CASRDWETGELFF. The CDR3 nucleotides read TGTGCCAGTAGGGATTGGGAGACCGGGGAGCTGTTTTTT. This chain connects TRBV19 to TRBJ2-2, with a possible D match to TRBD2 (5 bases). The V gene's germline CDR1 is LNHDA and CDR2 SQIVND (reference sequence). This CDR3 contains 13 residues. V dropped 6 bases and J dropped 5 bases, with 10 bases sitting between them.